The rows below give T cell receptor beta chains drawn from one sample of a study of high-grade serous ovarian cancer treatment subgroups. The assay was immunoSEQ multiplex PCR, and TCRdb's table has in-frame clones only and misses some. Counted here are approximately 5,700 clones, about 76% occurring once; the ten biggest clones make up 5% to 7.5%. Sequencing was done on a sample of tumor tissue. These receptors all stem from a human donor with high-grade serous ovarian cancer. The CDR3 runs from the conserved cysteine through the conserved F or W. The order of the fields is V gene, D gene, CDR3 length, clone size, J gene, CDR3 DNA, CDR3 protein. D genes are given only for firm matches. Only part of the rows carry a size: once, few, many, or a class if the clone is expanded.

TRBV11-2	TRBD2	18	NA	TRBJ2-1	TGTGCCAGCAGCTTAGTCCCTAGCGGGGCTAACCCCAACAATGAGCAGTTCTTC	CASSLVPSGANPNNEQFF
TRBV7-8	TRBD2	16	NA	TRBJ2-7	TGTGCCAGCAGCTTAGCGGGGTCGCGGGGGGACTACGAGCAGTACTTC	CASSLAGSRGDYEQYF
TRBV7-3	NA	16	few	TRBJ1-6	TGTGCCAGCAGCCTAACGGGGCCTTCGGGGAATTCACCCCTCCACTTT	CASSLTGPSGNSPLHF
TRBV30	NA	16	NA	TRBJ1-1	TGTGCCTGGAGCGCGACCTATGGACGGGCGGACACTGAAGCTTTCTTT	CAWSATYGRADTEAFF
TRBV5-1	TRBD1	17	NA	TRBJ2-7	TGCGCCAGCAGCTTAAACGGACAGGGGAAAAAGACCTACGAGCAGTACTTC	CASSLNGQGKKTYEQYF
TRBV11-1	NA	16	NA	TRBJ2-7	TGTGCCAGCAGCTTAGCTAGGACGTCGAGCTCCTACGAGCAGTACTTC	CASSLARTSSSYEQYF
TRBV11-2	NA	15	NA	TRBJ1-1	TGTGCCAGCAGCCTGAGGAGGGGTTGGGACACTGAAGCTTTCTTT	CASSLRRGWDTEAFF
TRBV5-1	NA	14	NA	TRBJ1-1	TGCGCCAGCAGCTTGACAAACGCAAACACTGAAGCTTTCTTT	CASSLTNANTEAFF
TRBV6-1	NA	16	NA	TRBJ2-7	TGTGCCAGCAGTGAGAGGAAACAGCTGATTTTGGGGGAGCAGTACTTC	CASSERKQLILGEQYF
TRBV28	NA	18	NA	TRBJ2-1	TGTGCCAGGATTGATAGGAATGCGTTAGGGCGGATTAACAATGAGCAGTTCTTC	CARIDRNALGRINNEQFF
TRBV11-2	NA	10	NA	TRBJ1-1	TGTGCCAGCAGGGACACTGAAGCTTTCTTT	CASRDTEAFF
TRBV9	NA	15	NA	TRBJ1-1	TGTGCCAGCAGCGTAGTAGTGGGGGGGGACACTGAAGCTTTCTTT	CASSVVVGGDTEAFF
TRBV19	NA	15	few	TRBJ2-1	TGTGCCAGTAGTATAGGGAGGGGACAACTCCATGAGCAGTTCTTC	CASSIGRGQLHEQFF
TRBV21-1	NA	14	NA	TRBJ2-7	TGTGCCAGCAGCCGCGGACAGGGGAGGCCCGAGCAGTACTTC	CASSRGQGRPEQYF
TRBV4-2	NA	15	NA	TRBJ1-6	TGTGCCAGCAGCCAGCGCGTCGGGGGAAATTCACCCCTCCACTTT	CASSQRVGGNSPLHF
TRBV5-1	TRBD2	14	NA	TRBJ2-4	TGCGCCAGCAGCTTGGCCACTAGCGGGGGCGACCAGTACTTC	CASSLATSGGDQYF
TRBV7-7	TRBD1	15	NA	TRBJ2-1	TGTGCCAGCAGCCCCGGACAGGGTGGACACAATGAGCAGTTCTTC	CASSPGQGGHNEQFF
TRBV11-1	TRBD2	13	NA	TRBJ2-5	TGTGCCAGCAGCTCGGGGGGCCAAGAGACCCAGTACTTC	CASSSGGQETQYF
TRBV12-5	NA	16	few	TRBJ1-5	TGTGCTAGTGGTTTGGTAATGACCGAGCCCCAAGGGCCCCAGCATTTT	CASGLVMTEPQGPQHF
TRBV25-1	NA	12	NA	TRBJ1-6	TGTGCCAGCAGCACAGAGGATTCACCCCTCCACTTT	CASSTEDSPLHF
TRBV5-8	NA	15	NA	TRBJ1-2	TGTGCCAGCAGCTTGGAAGGACTAACCAACTATGGCTACACCTTC	CASSLEGLTNYGYTF
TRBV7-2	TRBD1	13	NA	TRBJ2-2	TGTGCCAGCAGCCGGGACAGGGCCGGGGAGCTGTTTTTT	CASSRDRAGELFF
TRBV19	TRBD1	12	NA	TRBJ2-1	TGTGCCAGTAGGACAGGGCTGGGTGAGCAGTTCTTC	CASRTGLGEQFF
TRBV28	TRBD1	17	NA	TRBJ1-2	TGTGCCAGCAGTTTAGCGGGCTCGGGACAGGGGTTGTGGGGCTACACCTTC	CASSLAGSGQGLWGYTF
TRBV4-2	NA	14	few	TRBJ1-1	TGTGCCAGCGCCATCACCGGGGGGAACACTGAAGCTTTCTTT	CASAITGGNTEAFF
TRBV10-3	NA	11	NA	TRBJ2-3	TGTGCCATCAGTGTTGGTACCCTGTGGTATTTT	CAISVGTLWYF
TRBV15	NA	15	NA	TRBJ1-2	TGTGCCACCAGCCGACCTCAGGACAACTATGTGGGCTACACCTTC	CATSRPQDNYVGYTF
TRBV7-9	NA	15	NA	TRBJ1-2	TGTGCCAGCAGCTTAGGCCAGAGCCCTAACTATGGCTACACCTTC	CASSLGQSPNYGYTF
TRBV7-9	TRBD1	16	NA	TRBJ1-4	TGTGCCAGCAGCTTCTTAAGGACAGGGGGTAATGAAAAACTGTTTTTT	CASSFLRTGGNEKLFF
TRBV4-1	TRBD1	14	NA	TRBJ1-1	TGCGCCAGCAGCCGCCCCACAGGGGGCACTGAAGCTTTCTTT	CASSRPTGGTEAFF
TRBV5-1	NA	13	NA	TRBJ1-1	TGCGCCAGCAGCCAATGGGGGGACACTGAAGCTTTCTTT	CASSQWGDTEAFF
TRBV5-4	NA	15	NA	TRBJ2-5	TGTGCCAGCAGCTTTTCCCAGGGGGGGCAAGAGACCCAGTACTTC	CASSFSQGGQETQYF
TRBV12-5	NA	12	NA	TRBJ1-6	TGTGCTAGTGGTTTGGCTCAGTCACCCCTCCACTTT	CASGLAQSPLHF
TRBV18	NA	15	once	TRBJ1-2	TGTGCCAGCTCACCATCCCAGGGGCAGGGTTATGGCTACACCTTC	CASSPSQGQGYGYTF
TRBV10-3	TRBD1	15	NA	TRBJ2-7	TGTGCCATCAGTGGAGGGGACAGGGGATCCTACGAGCAGTACTTC	CAISGGDRGSYEQYF
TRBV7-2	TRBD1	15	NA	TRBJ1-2	TGTGCCAGCCCGGGGGAGCACAGGGGAGGCTATGGCTACACCTTC	CASPGEHRGGYGYTF
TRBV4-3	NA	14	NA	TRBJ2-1	TGCGCCAGCAGCCAAGCGCTGGGGTTCGGGGAGCAGTTCTTC	CASSQALGFGEQFF
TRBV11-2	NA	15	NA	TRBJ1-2	TGTGCCAGCAGCTTAGGTGGAGATTACTTCTATGGCTACACCTTC	CASSLGGDYFYGYTF
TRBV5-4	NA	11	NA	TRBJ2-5	TGTGCCAGCTCGAAACAAGAGACCCAGTACTTC	CASSKQETQYF
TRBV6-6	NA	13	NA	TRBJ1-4	TGTGCCAGCAGTTACCCCGGGTACGAAAAACTGTTTTTT	CASSYPGYEKLFF
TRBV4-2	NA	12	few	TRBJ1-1	TGTGCCAGCAGCCAAGAAGGGGTCAGGGCTTTCTTT	CASSQEGVRAFF
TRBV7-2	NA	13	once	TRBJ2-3	TGTGCCAGCAGCCTCCTAGGGTGGGATACGCAGTATTTT	CASSLLGWDTQYF
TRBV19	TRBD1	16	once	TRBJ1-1	TGTGCCAGTAGTATTGGACAGGTAACTCTGGTCTCTGAAGCTTTCTTT	CASSIGQVTLVSEAFF
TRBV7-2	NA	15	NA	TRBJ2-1	TGTGCCAGCAGCGTAAGGTATGGTTCCTACAATGAGCAGTTCTTC	CASSVRYGSYNEQFF
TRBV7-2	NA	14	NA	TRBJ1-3	TGTGCCAGCAGCTTAGTTGGCAGAACAAACACCATACATTTT	CASSLVGRTNTIHF
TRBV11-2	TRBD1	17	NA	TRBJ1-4	TGTGCCAGCAGCTTAGAGGCGAGACAGGGAGGGAAGGAAAAACTGTTTTTT	CASSLEARQGGKEKLFF
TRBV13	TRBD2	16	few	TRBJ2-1	TGTGCCAGCAGCTTAGGGACTAGCGGCCCCTACAATGAGCAGTTCTTC	CASSLGTSGPYNEQFF
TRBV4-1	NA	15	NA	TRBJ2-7	TGCGCCAGCAGCCAAGAATCCGGTAGCTCCTACGAGCAGTACTTC	CASSQESGSSYEQYF